What follows is one T cell receptor (beta chain) and its context. Its antigen is as yet unknown. Amplification of the TCR beta CDR3 regions used RNA transcripts (as template). After a first-round RT-PCR with HTBI primers, a second-round multiplex PCR was run. Each CDR3 protein gets one entry after TCRdb re-called the multiplex PCR reads with MiXCR. The sample lists 500,000 to 700,000 distinct CDR3 sequences, 20% to 25% seen once, with approximately 7.7% in the top ten. This record comes from a study of Graves' ophthalmopathy and Graves' hyperthyroidism. The CDR3 totals 14 residues. V dropped 3 bases and J dropped 1 base, with 10 bases sitting between them. Germline V gene sequence: CDR1 SGHRS, CDR2 YFSETQ. Cases classed as stable hyperthyroidism had no ophthalmopathy within 18 months of follow-up. The starting material, approximately 10 ml of fresh peripheral blood, provided the PBMCs. Study conclusions and caveats: Blood also carried most expanded thyroid clonotypes exceeding 0.001 frequency. Separation of ophthalmopathy from stable hyperthyroidism was achieved by a 13-signature model, at about 91% sensitivity and 70% to 82% specificity.

The sample was peripheral blood. The chain has TRBV5-1 and TRBJ1-1; possibly TRBD1 for D (6 bases). The receptor was isolated from a woman aged 18-29 years with stable Graves' hyperthyroidism. Some clones in this sample may be carry-over from other donors' samples. The CDR3 sequence: CASSWGTRNTEAFF. CDR3 DNA sequence: TGCGCCAGCAGCTGGGGGACACGGAACACTGAAGCTTTCTTT.